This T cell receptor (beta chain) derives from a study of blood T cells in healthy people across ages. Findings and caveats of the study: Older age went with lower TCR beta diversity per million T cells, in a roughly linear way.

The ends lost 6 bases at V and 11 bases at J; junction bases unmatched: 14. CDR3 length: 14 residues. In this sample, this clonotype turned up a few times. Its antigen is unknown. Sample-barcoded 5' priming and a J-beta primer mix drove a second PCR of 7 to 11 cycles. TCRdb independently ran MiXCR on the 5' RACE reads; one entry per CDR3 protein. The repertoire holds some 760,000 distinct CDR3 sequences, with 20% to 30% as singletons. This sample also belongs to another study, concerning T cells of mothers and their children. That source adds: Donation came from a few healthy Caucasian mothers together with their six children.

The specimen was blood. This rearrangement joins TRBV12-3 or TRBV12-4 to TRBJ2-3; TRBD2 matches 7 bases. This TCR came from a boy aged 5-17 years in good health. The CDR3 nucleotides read TGTGCCAGCAGCCGCGGGGGAGGGAATATACGGCAGTATTTT. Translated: CASSRGGGNIRQYF.